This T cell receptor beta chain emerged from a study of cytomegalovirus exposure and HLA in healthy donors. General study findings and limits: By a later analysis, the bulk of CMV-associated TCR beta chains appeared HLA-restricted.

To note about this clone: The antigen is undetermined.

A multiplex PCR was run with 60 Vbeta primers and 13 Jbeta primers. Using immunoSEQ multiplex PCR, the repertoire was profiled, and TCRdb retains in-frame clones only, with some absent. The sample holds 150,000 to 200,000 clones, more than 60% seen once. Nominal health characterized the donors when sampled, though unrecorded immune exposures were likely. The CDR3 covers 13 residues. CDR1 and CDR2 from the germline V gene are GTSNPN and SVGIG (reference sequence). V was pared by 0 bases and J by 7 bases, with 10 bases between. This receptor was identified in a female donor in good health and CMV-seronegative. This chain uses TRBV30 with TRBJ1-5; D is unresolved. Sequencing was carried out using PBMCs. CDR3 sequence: CAWSVQIGQPQHF. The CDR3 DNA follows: TGTGCCTGGAGTGTACAGATTGGACAGCCCCAGCATTTT.